This T cell receptor (beta chain) was retrieved from a study of immune cell composition in non-small cell lung cancer. Normal lung was taken at the farthest possible site, at least 3 cm from tumour. The V and J ends lost 6 bases and 0 bases respectively, with 12 bases between them. Germline CDR1 is SNHLY and CDR2 is FYNNEI. The CDR3 spans 14 residues. On this clone itself: Its antigen is undetermined.

Sequencing was performed with immunoSEQ multiplex PCR; in TCRdb, only in-frame clones are kept and a portion is missing. The sample contains 5,000 to 7,000 clones, roughly 85% of which appear only once. General study points: TIL tumour reactivity correlated with maximal tumour-associated clone frequency in adenocarcinoma. Tumour-associated clones >0.5% occurred in under 40% of adenocarcinomas, 75% of squamous. Tumour-reactive clones were not shown to match dominant in vivo tumour clones. Smoking pack-years did not significantly correlate with tumour TCR-beta clonality.

This chain uses TRBV2 with TRBJ2-7, with TRBD2 as a possible D gene (6 bases). The specimen sequenced was non-adjacent lung tissue. The TCR originated in a human donor with non-small cell lung cancer. CDR3 nucleotides: TGTGCCAGCAGCGGGGACTTATCCTCCTACGAGCAGTACTTC. It is translated as CASSGDLSSYEQYF.